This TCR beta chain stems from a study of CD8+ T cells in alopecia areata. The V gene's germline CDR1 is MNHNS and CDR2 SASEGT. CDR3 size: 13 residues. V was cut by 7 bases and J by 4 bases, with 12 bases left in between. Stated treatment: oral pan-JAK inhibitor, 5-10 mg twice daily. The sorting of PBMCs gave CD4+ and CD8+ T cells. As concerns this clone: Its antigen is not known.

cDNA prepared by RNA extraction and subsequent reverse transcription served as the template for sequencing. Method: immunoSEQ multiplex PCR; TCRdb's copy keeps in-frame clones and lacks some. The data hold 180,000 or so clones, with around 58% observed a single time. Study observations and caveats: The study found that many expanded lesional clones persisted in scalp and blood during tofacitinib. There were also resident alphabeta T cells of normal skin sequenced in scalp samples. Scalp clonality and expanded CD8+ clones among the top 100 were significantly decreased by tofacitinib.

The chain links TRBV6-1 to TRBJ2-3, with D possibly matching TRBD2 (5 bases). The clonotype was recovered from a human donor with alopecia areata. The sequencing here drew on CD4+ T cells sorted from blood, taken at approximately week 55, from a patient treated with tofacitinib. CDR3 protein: CASNGIPADTQYF. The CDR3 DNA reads TGTGCCAGCAACGGGATCCCCGCAGATACGCAGTATTTT.